Presented here are 23 T cell receptor beta chains from one specimen sequenced in a study of blood T cells in healthy people across ages. A second about 6 to 12 cycle PCR used barcoded and J-beta primers. TCRdb recomputed calls from the 5' RACE reads with MiXCR, one row per CDR3 protein. Of approximately 670,000 distinct CDR3 sequences detected, around two fifths appear once; the ten largest clones hold 25% to 30%. What was sequenced was blood. Source of these receptors: a man aged 80 or over in good health.

This chain links TRBV6-1 with TRBJ2-1; 12 bases line up with TRBD2. J gave up 2 bases and V 8 bases, and 13 bases lay outside the gene matches. Germline loops: CDR1 MNHNS, CDR2 SASEGT. CDR3 size: 18 residues. CDR3 protein: CASRDRTSGEGAYNEQFF. The CDR3 DNA reads TGTGCCAGCCGGGACAGGACTAGCGGGGAGGGGGCCTACAATGAGCAGTTCTTC.

This chain joins TRBV2 and TRBJ2-3; D tentatively fits TRBD1 or TRBD2 (6 bases each). This CDR3 contains 16 residues. V was cut by 1 base and J by 3 bases, with 14 bases left in between. Germline CDR1 SNHLY, CDR2 FYNNEI. CDR3 amino acids: CASSEEGGFVTDTQYF. In DNA, the CDR3 is TGTGCCAGCAGTGAAGAGGGGGGTTTTGTAACAGATACGCAGTATTTT. The whole variable domain, remainder taken from reference TRBV2 and TRBJ2-3, is EPEVTQTPSHQVTQMGQEVILRCVPISNHLYFYWYRQILGQKVEFLVSFYNNEISEKSEIFDDQFSVERPDGSNFTLKIRSTKLEDSAMYFCASSEEGGFVTDTQYFGPGTRLTVL.

This clonotype was picked up one time. The rearrangement uses TRBV6-2 or TRBV6-3 and TRBJ2-3, with TRBD2 matching over 7 bases. The CDR3 is made up of 17 amino acids. Trimming took 2 bases from V and 3 from J; bases not matched to a gene: 11. In germline, CDR1 is MNHEY, CDR2 SVGEGT. Here the CDR3 reads CASSYSPSGVWTDTQYF. The CDR3 DNA reads as TGTGCCAGCAGTTACAGTCCCAGCGGGGTTTGGACAGATACGCAGTATTTT.

This clonotype has at least ten counts. The gene calls are TRBV7-2 and TRBJ2-5; no definite D call. The germline V and J ends were trimmed by 4 bases and 5 bases, with 11 bases remaining between them. Germline CDR1 is SGHTA and CDR2 is FQGNSA. The CDR3 totals 13 residues. This chain's CDR3 is CASSSNTRETQYF. The DNA of the CDR3 is TGTGCCAGCAGCTCGAACACGCGGGAGACCCAGTACTTC.

This clonotype was found many times. In DNA, the CDR3 is TGTGCCAGCAGCTCCGCAGGCGGGGCAGCCTACGAGCAGTACTTC. It codes for CASSSAGGAAYEQYF. The chain recombines TRBV7-3 with TRBJ2-7; a possible D gene is TRBD2 (6 bases). Germline CDR1 is SGHTA and CDR2 is FQGTGA. Trimming took off 4 bases at V and 2 bases at J, with 15 bases between the two ends. This CDR3 comprises 15 residues.

This clonotype was picked up a small number of times. This chain joins TRBV5-1 and TRBJ1-6, with TRBD1 identical over 8 bases. The V and J ends lost 0 bases and 10 bases, in that order; junction bases with no gene match: 6. The CDR3 extends over 15 amino acids. Germline CDR1 SGHRS, CDR2 YFSETQ. This CDR3 reads CASSLDRTGQSPLHF. The CDR3 nucleotides read TGCGCCAGCAGCTTGGATCGGACAGGGCAGTCACCCCTCCACTTT.

The chain employs TRBV9 and TRBJ2-5, with D tentatively TRBD1 (5 bases). The CDR3 covers 15 residues. Trimming shortened V by 0 bases and J by 2 bases, and 11 bases separated the two germline ends. Germline CDR1 is SGDLS and CDR2 is YYNGEE. CDR3 bases: TGTGCCAGCAGCGTAGGGAACAGGCAACAAGAGACCCAGTACTTC. Its protein is CASSVGNRQQETQYF.

The chain has TRBV20-1 and TRBJ1-1; D possibly corresponds to TRBD1 (5 bases). CDR3 length equals 13 residues. V gave up 3 bases and J gave up 1 base, with 9 bases separating them. Germline V CDR1 and CDR2: DFQATT, SNEGSKA (reference sequence). The CDR3 sequence: CSARSGANTEAFF. The CDR3 nucleotides read TGCAGTGCTAGGTCCGGGGCGAACACTGAAGCTTTCTTT.

The J gene is TRBJ2-7, the V gene TRBV7-2, with 10 bases matching TRBD2. The CDR3 extends over 15 amino acids. Trimming at V came to 3 bases and at J to 3 bases, leaving 5 bases not matched to a gene. CDR1 is SGHTA, CDR2 FQGNSA, per germline. In DNA, the CDR3 is TGTGCCAGCAGCTTTTCGGTAGCGGGAGGCTACGAGCAGTACTTC. Translation: CASSFSVAGGYEQYF.

This clonotype was observed a few times. V usage is TRBV6-1 and J usage is TRBJ1-2; possible D gene TRBD1, 5 bases. Trimming removed 3 bases from V and 4 bases from J, with 9 bases in between. CDR3 length: 13 amino acids. The germline gives CDR1 MNHNS, CDR2 SASEGT. CDR3 DNA sequence: TGTGCCAGCAGTGAGGACAATAGCTATGGCTACACCTTC. Its protein product is CASSEDNSYGYTF.

This chain uses TRBV5-1 with TRBJ1-4, with a weak D call TRBD1 (5 bases). Germline CDR1 reads SGHRS; CDR2 reads YFSETQ. The CDR3 runs to 15 residues. Trimming pared 4 bases from V and 4 bases from J, leaving 14 bases between. The CDR3 nucleotides read TGCGCCAGCAGCCCAAGGGACGGCAGTAATGAAAAACTGTTTTTT. This gives the protein CASSPRDGSNEKLFF.

CDR3 sequence (DNA): TGTGCCACCAGTGACCATGGGACTTTAACGCGGCAGTATTTT. Translating it yields CATSDHGTLTRQYF. The chain is built from TRBV24-1 and TRBJ2-3; perhaps TRBD2 as D (6 bases). V was clipped by 4 bases and J by 11 bases, with 18 bases between them. Per the germline V gene, CDR1 is KGHDR and CDR2 is SFDVKD. This CDR3 contains 14 residues.

This clonotype showed up just a few times. The chain is built from TRBV3-1 and TRBJ1-2; unclear D gene. The length of the CDR3 is 15 residues. The V end was cut by 0 bases, the J end by 4 bases, with 12 bases between. Germline V gives CDR1 LGHDT, CDR2 YNNKEL (reference sequence). Here the CDR3 DNA reads TGTGCCAGCAGCCAAGATTTCGCGCAGAGCTATGGCTACACCTTC. Residues: CASSQDFAQSYGYTF.

This clonotype has only a few counts. J is TRBJ2-7 and V is TRBV4-1; weak D call: TRBD2 (6 bases). The V end was cut by 0 bases, the J end by 2 bases, with 11 bases between. This CDR3 has 15 amino acids. The V gene's germline CDR1 is MGHRA and CDR2 YSYEKL. CDR3 in amino acids: CASSQDGTVTYEQYF. CDR3 coding DNA: TGCGCCAGCAGCCAAGATGGGACTGTGACCTACGAGCAGTACTTC.

The chain uses TRBV4-3 and TRBJ1-6; 9 positions agree with TRBD1. The CDR3 runs 14 residues. With V trimmed by 5 bases and J by 10 bases, 6 bases remained unmatched. CDR1 LGHNA and CDR2 YSLEER come from the germline V gene. The CDR3 DNA reads as TGCGCCAGCAGCGCACGGACAGGGGACTCACCCCTCCACTTT. Its translation is CASSARTGDSPLHF.

This clonotype was recorded at least ten times. The CDR3 is CASSSGRGGSNQPQHF. The CDR3 bases are TGTGCCAGCAGCTCCGGGAGGGGGGGCAGCAATCAGCCCCAGCATTTT. This chain joins TRBV7-9 and TRBJ1-5, with a tentative D call TRBD1 (6 bases). The CDR3 contains 16 residues. V was shortened by 4 bases and J by 1 base, with 14 bases between the two germline ends. CDR1 SEHNR and CDR2 FQNEAQ come from the germline V gene (reference sequence).

In its sample, this clonotype was seen a few times. The chain is built from TRBV29-1 and TRBJ1-1; TRBD1 matches at 7 bases. This CDR3 has 13 residues. With 6 bases clipped from V and 11 bases from J, the junction kept 15 bases outside the gene matches. CDR1 and CDR2 (germline): SQVTM, ANQGSEA. The DNA for the CDR3 is TGCAGCGTGCAACTCCAGGGGGAAGGGGTCGCTTTCTTT. Its translation: CSVQLQGEGVAFF. The whole variable domain, remainder taken from reference TRBV29-1 and TRBJ1-1, is SAVISQKPSRDICQRGTSLTIQCQVDSQVTMMFWYRQQPGQSLTLIATANQGSEATYESGFVIDKFPISRPNLTFSTLTVSNMSPEDSSIYLCSVQLQGEGVAFFGQGTRLTVV.

The sample holds one count of this clonotype. The chain is built from TRBV15 and TRBJ2-5; D is uncertain. The J call may be mistaken, given a closer DNA end match to TRBJ2-7. The CDR3 is 15 amino acids. Germline V gene sequence: CDR1 LNHNV, CDR2 YYDKDF (reference sequence). The CDR3 DNA is TGTGCCACCAGCAGAGAGGGATCCCTCCGCTACGAGCAGTACTTC. It specifies CATSREGSLRYEQYF.

In its sample, this clonotype was seen a few times. The V call is TRBV7-6, the J call TRBJ2-3; perhaps TRBD2 as D (5 bases). Germline CDR1 reads SGHVS; CDR2 reads FNYEAQ. V lost 5 bases to trimming and J lost 2 bases, with 14 bases between them. The CDR3 has 15 amino acids. DNA of the CDR3: TGTGCCAGCAGCCTCCGGACGGGGAACACAGATACGCAGTATTTT. This codes for CASSLRTGNTDTQYF.

This clonotype was seen more than once but under ten times. The V call is TRBV5-6, the J call TRBJ2-1; D unclear. The J call is doubtful: the DNA matches TRBJ2-7 better. CDR1 is SGHDT and CDR2 is YYEEEE in the germline V gene. This CDR3 has 17 amino acids. DNA of the CDR3: TGTGCCAGCAGCTTGGCCGATTGGGCCCACAAGAACAATGAGCAGTACTTC. Protein product: CASSLADWAHKNNEQYF.

Only one count was recorded for this clonotype. The chain uses TRBV29-1 and TRBJ2-4, with D perhaps matching TRBD2 (6 bases). TRBJ2-7 matches the DNA end more closely, so the J call is doubtful. This CDR3 spans 12 amino acids. CDR1 is SQVTM and CDR2 is ANQGSEA in the germline V gene. The DNA for the CDR3 is TGCAGCGTTGGGGGGGTAGCCTACGAGCAGTACTTC. Residues: CSVGGVAYEQYF.

This chain uses TRBV9 with TRBJ2-3; 10 nucleotides match TRBD1. The junction had 5 bases not matched to a gene; V was cut back by 0 bases and J by 4 bases. The CDR3 is 16 amino acids. Germline V gives CDR1 SGDLS, CDR2 YYNGEE. The CDR3 region is CASSVAVGQGSDTQYF. As DNA, the CDR3 is TGTGCCAGCAGCGTAGCTGTGGGACAGGGGTCAGATACGCAGTATTTT.

The table lists this clonotype with a few counts. V and J are TRBV9 and TRBJ2-3, with D possibly TRBD2 on 6 matching bases. Germline assignment: CDR1 SGDLS and CDR2 YYNGEE. The V and J ends lost 0 bases and 4 bases respectively, with 12 bases between them. The CDR3 runs to 15 residues. CDR3 sequence reads: CASSVGWGRSDTQYF. In nucleotides, the CDR3 is TGTGCCAGCAGCGTAGGGTGGGGGAGGTCAGATACGCAGTATTTT.